These 8 T cell receptor beta chains came from one sample sequenced in a study of post-analysis software for immune sequencing data. Study-level results: Controls had lower frequencies than patients of 4 or 5 TRBV segments, which included TRBV5-6, TRBV5-1 and TRBV20-1.

Libraries were made from TCR beta cDNA, and they carried unique molecular identifiers. TCRdb re-analysed the PCR reads in MiXCR, keeping a single row per CDR3 protein. The sample lists around 770,000 distinct CDR3 sequences; 46% were seen once. For these receptors, no antigen is known. The specimen was blood. The receptors were gathered from a girl between 10 and 17 years old with multiple sclerosis.

The chain has TRBV6-5 and TRBJ2-5, with D tentatively TRBD1 or TRBD2 (5 bases each). The J call may not be correct, given that the DNA end is closer to TRBJ2-7. The length of the CDR3 is 16 residues. Germline V gene sequence: CDR1 MNHEY, CDR2 SVGAGI. CDR3 residues: CASSYADWGSGGEQYF. The CDR3 nucleotides are TGTGCCAGCAGTTACGCGGACTGGGGGAGTGGTGGCGAGCAGTACTTC.

This chain uses TRBV27 with TRBJ2-1; TRBD2 matches 7 bases. The CDR3 extends over 18 amino acids. Germline V CDR1 and CDR2: MNHEY, SMNVEV (reference sequence). Germline trimming cut 2 bases from V and 4 bases from J; bases unmatched to any gene: 14. CDR3 DNA: TGTGCCAGCAGTTTAAACCCCGGGGGGAGGGCGCTTTACAATGAGCAGTTCTTC. Protein product: CASSLNPGGRALYNEQFF.

This clonotype was observed a handful of times. The chain uses TRBV12-3 or TRBV12-4 and TRBJ1-2; D uncertain. Trimming took off 5 bases at V and 6 bases at J, with 4 bases between the two ends. The CDR3 totals 10 residues. The CDR3 nucleotides are TGTGCCAGCAGTCTGAATGGCTACACCTTC. The encoded protein is CASSLNGYTF.

V usage is TRBV12-3 or TRBV12-4 and J usage is TRBJ2-1, with 9 nucleotides matching TRBD2. This CDR3 comprises 17 residues. J was trimmed by 8 bases and V by 5 bases; bases with no gene match: 16. CDR3 nucleotide sequence: TGTGCCAGCAGTCCCGGGACTAGCATAGAGGAAAAGGATGAGCAGTTCTTC. Protein sequence: CASSPGTSIEEKDEQFF.

The V gene is TRBV29-1, the J gene TRBJ2-1; the match to TRBD1 covers 7 bases. Germline CDR1 reads SQVTM; CDR2 reads ANQGSEA. The CDR3 is made up of 14 amino acids. J lost 0 bases, V lost 4 bases, and 3 bases had no gene match. In DNA, the CDR3 is TGCAGCGTTGTAGGGACAGTCTCCTACAATGAGCAGTTCTTC. Protein: CSVVGTVSYNEQFF.

The rearrangement uses TRBV7-9 and TRBJ2-7; 9 bases map to TRBD2. The V and J ends lost 2 bases and 0 bases, in that order; junction bases with no gene match: 8. This CDR3 comprises 17 residues. The germline gives CDR1 SEHNR, CDR2 FQNEAQ (reference sequence). The CDR3 DNA reads TGTGCCAGCAGCTTATTTCCTAGCGGGGAAAACTCCTACGAGCAGTACTTC. It yields the protein CASSLFPSGENSYEQYF. The whole variable domain, remainder taken from reference TRBV7-9 and TRBJ2-7, is DTGVSQNPRHKITKRGQNVTFRCDPISEHNRLYWYRQTLGQGPEFLTYFQNEAQLEKSRLLSDRFSAERPKGSFSTLEIQRTEQGDSAMYLCASSLFPSGENSYEQYFGPGTRLTVT.

This clonotype was counted between two and nine times. This chain uses TRBV12-3 or TRBV12-4 with TRBJ2-1; D gene ambiguous. Trimming pared 1 base from V and 6 bases from J, leaving 7 bases between. The CDR3 length is 13 residues. The CDR3 DNA follows: TGTGCCAGCAGTTTAGTTAGCCCCAATGAGCAGTTCTTC. Translating it yields CASSLVSPNEQFF.

This clonotype turned up a few times. The chain couples TRBV2 to TRBJ2-3; 10 bases agree with TRBD2. The CDR3 totals 17 residues. V was clipped by 6 bases and J by 3 bases; unmatched bases: 12. CDR1 and CDR2 (germline): SNHLY, FYNNEI. The CDR3 sequence: CASSLPILAGETDTQYF. CDR3 nucleotide sequence: TGTGCCAGCAGCCTTCCAATTCTAGCGGGAGAGACAGATACGCAGTATTTT.